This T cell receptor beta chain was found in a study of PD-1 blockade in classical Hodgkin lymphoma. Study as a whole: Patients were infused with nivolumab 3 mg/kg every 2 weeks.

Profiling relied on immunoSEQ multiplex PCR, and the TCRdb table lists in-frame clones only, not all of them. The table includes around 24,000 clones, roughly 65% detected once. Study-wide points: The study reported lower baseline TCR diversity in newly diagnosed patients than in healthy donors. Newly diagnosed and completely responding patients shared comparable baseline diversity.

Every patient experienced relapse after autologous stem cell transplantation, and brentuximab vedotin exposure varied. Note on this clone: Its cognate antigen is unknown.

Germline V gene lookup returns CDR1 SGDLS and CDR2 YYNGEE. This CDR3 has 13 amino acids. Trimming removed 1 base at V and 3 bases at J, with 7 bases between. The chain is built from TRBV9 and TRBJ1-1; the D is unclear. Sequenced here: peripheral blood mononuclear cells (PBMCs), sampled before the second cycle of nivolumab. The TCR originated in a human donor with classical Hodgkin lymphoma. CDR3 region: CASSVREYTEAFF. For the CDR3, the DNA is TGTGCCAGCAGCGTAAGGGAGTACACTGAAGCTTTCTTT.